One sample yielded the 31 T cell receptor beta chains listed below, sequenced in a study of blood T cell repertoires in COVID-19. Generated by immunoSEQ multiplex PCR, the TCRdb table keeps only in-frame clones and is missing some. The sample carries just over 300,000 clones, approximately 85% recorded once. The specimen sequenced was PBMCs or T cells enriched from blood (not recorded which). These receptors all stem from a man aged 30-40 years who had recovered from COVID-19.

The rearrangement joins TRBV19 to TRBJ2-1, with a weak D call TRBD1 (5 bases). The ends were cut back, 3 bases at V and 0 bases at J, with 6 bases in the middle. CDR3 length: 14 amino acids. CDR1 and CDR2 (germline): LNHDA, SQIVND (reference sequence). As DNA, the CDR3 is TGTGCCAGTAGTATTACAGGCTCCTACAATGAGCAGTTCTTC. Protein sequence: CASSITGSYNEQFF.

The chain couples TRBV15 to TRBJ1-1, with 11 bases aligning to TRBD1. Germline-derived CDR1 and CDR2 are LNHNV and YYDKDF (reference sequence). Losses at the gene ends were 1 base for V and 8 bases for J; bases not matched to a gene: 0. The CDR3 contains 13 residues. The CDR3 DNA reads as TGTGCCACCAGCAGAGGGGACAGGGGGGAAGCTTTCTTT. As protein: CATSRGDRGEAFF.

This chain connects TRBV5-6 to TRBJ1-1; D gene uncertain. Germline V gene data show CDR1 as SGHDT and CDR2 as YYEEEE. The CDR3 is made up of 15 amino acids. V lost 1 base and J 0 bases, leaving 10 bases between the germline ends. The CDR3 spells CASSLFSAVNTEAFF. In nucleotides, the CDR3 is TGTGCCAGCAGCTTGTTTTCCGCGGTGAACACTGAAGCTTTCTTT.

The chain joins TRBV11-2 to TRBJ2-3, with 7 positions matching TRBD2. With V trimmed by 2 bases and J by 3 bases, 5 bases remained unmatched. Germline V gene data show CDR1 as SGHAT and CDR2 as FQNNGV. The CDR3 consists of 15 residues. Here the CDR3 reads CASSLTQGGTDTQYF. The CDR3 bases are TGTGCCAGCAGCTTAACGCAGGGAGGGACAGATACGCAGTATTTT.

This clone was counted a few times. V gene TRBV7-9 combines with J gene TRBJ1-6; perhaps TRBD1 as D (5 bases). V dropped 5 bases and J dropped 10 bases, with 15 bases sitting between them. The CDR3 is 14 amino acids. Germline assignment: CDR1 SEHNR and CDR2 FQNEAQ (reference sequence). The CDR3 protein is CASSQSGSGSPLHF. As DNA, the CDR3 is TGTGCCAGCAGCCAATCAGGGTCCGGCTCACCCCTCCACTTT.

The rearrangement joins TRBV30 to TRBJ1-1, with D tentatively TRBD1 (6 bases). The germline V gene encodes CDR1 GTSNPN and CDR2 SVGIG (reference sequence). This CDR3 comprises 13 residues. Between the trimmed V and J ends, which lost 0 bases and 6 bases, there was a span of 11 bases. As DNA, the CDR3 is TGTGCCTGGAGTGTGGCAGGGGTGTCTGAAGCTTTCTTT. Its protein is CAWSVAGVSEAFF.

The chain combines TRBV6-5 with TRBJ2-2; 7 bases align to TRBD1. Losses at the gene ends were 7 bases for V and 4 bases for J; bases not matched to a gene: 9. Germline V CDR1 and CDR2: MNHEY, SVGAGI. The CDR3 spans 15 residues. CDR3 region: CASKPLAGGTGELFF. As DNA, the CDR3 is TGTGCCAGCAAACCCCTGGCAGGGGGCACCGGGGAGCTGTTTTTT.

The CDR3 DNA reads as TGTGCCAGCAGGAAGGGACAGGGAAGACAGCCCCAGCATTTT. It specifies CASRKGQGRQPQHF. This chain joins TRBV7-3 and TRBJ1-5; 9 nucleotides align to TRBD1. Germline CDR1 reads SGHTA; CDR2 reads FQGTGA. With V trimmed by 6 bases and J by 7 bases, 7 bases remained unmatched. The CDR3 is 14 residues long.

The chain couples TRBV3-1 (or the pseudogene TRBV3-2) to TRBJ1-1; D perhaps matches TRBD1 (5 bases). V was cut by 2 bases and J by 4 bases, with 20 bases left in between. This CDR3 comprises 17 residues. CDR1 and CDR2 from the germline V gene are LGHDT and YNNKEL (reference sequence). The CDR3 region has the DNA TGTGCCAGCAGCCAAACCCCCTCCGCGGGGGTAGGCACTGAAGCTTTCTTT. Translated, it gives CASSQTPSAGVGTEAFF.

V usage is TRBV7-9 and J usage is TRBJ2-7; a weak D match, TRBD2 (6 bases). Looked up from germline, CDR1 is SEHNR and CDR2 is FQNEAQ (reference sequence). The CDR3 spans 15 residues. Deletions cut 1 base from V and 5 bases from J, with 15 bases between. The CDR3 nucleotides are TGTGCCAGCAGCTTAGGGCTAGCGACGATCAACGAGCAGTACTTC. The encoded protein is CASSLGLATINEQYF.

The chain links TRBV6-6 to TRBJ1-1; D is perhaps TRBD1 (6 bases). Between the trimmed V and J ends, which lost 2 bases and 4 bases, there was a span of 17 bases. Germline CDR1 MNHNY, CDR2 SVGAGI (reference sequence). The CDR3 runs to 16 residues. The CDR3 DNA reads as TGTGCCAGCAGTTACGGAGGAGACAGGCGGCCCACTGAAGCTTTCTTT. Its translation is CASSYGGDRRPTEAFF.

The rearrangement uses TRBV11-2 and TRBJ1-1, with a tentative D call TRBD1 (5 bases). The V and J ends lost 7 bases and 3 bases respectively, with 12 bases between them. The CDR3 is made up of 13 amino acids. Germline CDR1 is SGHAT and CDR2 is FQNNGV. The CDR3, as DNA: TGTGCCAGCACCCCACAAGGGGACACTGAAGCTTTCTTT. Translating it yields CASTPQGDTEAFF.

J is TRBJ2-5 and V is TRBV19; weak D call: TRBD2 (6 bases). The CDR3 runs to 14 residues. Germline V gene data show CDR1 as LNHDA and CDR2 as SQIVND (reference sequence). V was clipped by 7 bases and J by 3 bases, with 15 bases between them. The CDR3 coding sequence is TGTGCCAGTACCAAGGGAGGAGCAAAAGAGACCCAGTACTTC. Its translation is CASTKGGAKETQYF.

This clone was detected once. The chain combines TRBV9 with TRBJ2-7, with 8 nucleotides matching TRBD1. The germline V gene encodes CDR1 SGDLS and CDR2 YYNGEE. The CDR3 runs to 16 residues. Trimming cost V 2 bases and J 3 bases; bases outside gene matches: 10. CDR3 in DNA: TGTGCCAGCAGCGTCAGTGGACAGGGTCTTTACTACGAGCAGTACTTC. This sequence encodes CASSVSGQGLYYEQYF.

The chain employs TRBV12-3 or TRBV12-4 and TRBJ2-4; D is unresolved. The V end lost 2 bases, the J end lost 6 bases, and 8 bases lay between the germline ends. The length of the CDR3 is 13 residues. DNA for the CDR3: TGTGCCAGCAGTTTACACTCCGGAAACATTCAGTACTTC. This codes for CASSLHSGNIQYF.

As DNA, the CDR3 is TGTGCCACCTCGGGGTTCACCATGAACACTGAAGCTTTCTTT. Residues: CATSGFTMNTEAFF. The rearrangement joins TRBV6-5 to TRBJ1-1; no reliable D call. The germline CDR1 and CDR2 sequences are MNHEY and SVGAGI. Trimming took 10 bases from V and 0 from J, leaving 15 bases between them. The CDR3 covers 14 residues.

The CDR3 nucleotides read TGCGCCAGCAGCCAAGGGACAAGCGGGGGGTTCACAGATACGCAGTATTTT. Its translation: CASSQGTSGGFTDTQYF. V usage is TRBV4-1 and J usage is TRBJ2-3, with TRBD2 identical over 9 bases. CDR1 MGHRA and CDR2 YSYEKL come from the germline V gene. The junction had 7 bases not matched to a gene; V was cut back by 1 base and J by 2 bases. This CDR3 region has 17 residues.

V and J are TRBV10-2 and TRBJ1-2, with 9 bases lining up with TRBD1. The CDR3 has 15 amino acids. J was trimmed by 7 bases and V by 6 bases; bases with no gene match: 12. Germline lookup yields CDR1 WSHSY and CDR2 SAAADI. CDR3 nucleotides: TGCGCCAGCAGGAGTACCTCCGGGACAGGGATTGGCTACACCTTC. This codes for CASRSTSGTGIGYTF.

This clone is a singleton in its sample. CDR3 in DNA: TGTGCCAGCAGCTTACAGGGTATTGGCACTGAAGCTTTCTTT. Amino acid sequence: CASSLQGIGTEAFF. The J gene is TRBJ1-1, the V gene TRBV7-3; a weak D match, TRBD1 (5 bases). Deletions cut 2 bases from V and 4 bases from J, with 11 bases between. Germline V gene lookup returns CDR1 SGHTA and CDR2 FQGTGA. This CDR3 is 14 amino acids long.

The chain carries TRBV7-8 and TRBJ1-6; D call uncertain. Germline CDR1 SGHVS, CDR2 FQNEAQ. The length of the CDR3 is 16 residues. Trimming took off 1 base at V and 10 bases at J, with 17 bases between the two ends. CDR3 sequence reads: CASSLDSAATASPLHF. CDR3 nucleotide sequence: TGTGCCAGCAGCTTAGATAGTGCAGCGACGGCGTCACCCCTCCACTTT.

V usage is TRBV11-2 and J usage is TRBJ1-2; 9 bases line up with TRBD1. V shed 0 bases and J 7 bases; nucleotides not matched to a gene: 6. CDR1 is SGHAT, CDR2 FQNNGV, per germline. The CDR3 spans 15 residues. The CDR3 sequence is CASSLDLWDRAGYTF. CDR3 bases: TGTGCCAGCAGCTTAGATTTATGGGACAGGGCTGGCTACACCTTC. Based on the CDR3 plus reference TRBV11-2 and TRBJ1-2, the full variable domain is EAGVAQSPRYKIIEKRQSVAFWCNPISGHATLYWYQQILGQGPKLLIQFQNNGVVDDSQLPKDRFSAERLKGVDSTLKIQPAKLEDSAVYLCASSLDLWDRAGYTFGSGTRLTVV.

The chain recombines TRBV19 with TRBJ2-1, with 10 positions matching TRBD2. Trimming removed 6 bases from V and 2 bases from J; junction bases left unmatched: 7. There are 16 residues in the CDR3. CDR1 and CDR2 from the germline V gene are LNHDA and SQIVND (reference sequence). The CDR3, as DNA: TGTGCCAGTAGATCCGGACTAGCGGATACCTACAATGAGCAGTTCTTC. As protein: CASRSGLADTYNEQFF.

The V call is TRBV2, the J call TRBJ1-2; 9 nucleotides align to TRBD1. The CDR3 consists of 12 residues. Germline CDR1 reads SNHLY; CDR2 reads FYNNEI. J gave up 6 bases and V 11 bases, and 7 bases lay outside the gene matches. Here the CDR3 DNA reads TGTGCCGGTCAAACAGGGGGCCATGGCTACACCTTC. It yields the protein CAGQTGGHGYTF.

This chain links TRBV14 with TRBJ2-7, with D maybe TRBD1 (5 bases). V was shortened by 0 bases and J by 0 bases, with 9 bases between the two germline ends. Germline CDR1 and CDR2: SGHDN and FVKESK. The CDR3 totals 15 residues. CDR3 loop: CASSQDRATSYEQYF. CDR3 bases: TGTGCCAGCAGCCAAGACAGGGCGACCTCCTACGAGCAGTACTTC.

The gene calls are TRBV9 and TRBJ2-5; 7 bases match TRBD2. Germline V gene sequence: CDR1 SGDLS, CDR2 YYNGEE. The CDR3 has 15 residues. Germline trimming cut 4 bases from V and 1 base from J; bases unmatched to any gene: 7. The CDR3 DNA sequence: TGTGCCAGCAGCAAACGACCGGGGGGCCAAGAGACCCAGTACTTC. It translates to CASSKRPGGQETQYF.

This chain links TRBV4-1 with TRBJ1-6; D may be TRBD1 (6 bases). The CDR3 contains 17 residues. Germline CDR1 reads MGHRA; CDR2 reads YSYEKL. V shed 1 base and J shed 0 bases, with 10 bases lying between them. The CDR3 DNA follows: TGCGCCAGCAGCCAAGGACAGGCGGTCTCCTATAATTCACCCCTCCACTTT. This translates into CASSQGQAVSYNSPLHF.

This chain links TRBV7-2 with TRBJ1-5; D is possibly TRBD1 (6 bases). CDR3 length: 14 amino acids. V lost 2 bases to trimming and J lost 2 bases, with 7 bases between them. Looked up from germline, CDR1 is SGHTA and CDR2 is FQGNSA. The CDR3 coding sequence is TGTGCCAGCAGCTTAACAGGGCGCAATCAGCCCCAGCATTTT. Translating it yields CASSLTGRNQPQHF. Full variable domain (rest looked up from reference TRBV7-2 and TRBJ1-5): GAGVSQSPSNKVTEKGKDVELRCDPISGHTALYWYRQSLGQGLEFLIYFQGNSAPDKSGLPSDRFSAERTGGSVSTLTIQRTQQEDSAVYLCASSLTGRNQPQHFGDGTRLSIL.

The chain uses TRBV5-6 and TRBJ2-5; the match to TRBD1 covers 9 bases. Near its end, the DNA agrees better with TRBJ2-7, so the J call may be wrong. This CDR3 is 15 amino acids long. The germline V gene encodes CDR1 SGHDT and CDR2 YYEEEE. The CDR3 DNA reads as TGTGCCAGCAGCAAGGTTGGACAGGGGACCTACGAGCAGTACTTC. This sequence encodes CASSKVGQGTYEQYF.

The CDR3: CASTIRTAMNTEAFF. The CDR3 bases are TGTGCCAGCACCATAAGGACAGCTATGAACACTGAAGCTTTCTTT. The genes are TRBV7-9 and TRBJ1-1; a possible D gene is TRBD1 (6 bases). CDR1 and CDR2 (germline): SEHNR, FQNEAQ (reference sequence). The CDR3 covers 15 residues. Trimming removed 7 bases from V and 0 bases from J, with 15 bases in between.

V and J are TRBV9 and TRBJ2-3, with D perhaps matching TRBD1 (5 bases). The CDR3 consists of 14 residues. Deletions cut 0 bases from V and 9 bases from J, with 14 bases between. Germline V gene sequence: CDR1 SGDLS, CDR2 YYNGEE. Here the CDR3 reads CASSVAAEPGTQYF. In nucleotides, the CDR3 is TGTGCCAGCAGCGTAGCGGCAGAACCAGGGACGCAGTATTTT.

CDR3 DNA sequence: TGTGCCAGCAGCTTAAGACAGGCCACTGAAGCTTTCTTT. This encodes CASSLRQATEAFF. This chain connects TRBV7-3 to TRBJ1-1; TRBD1 might be the D (6 bases). The V and J ends lost 1 base and 4 bases respectively, with 7 bases between them. This CDR3 contains 13 residues. Germline V gene data show CDR1 as SGHTA and CDR2 as FQGTGA. Drawing the rest from reference TRBV7-3 and TRBJ1-1, the complete variable domain is GAGVSQTPSNKVTEKGKYVELRCDPISGHTALYWYRQSLGQGPEFLIYFQGTGAADDSGLPNDRFFAVRPEGSVSTLKIQRTERGDSAVYLCASSLRQATEAFFGQGTRLTVV.